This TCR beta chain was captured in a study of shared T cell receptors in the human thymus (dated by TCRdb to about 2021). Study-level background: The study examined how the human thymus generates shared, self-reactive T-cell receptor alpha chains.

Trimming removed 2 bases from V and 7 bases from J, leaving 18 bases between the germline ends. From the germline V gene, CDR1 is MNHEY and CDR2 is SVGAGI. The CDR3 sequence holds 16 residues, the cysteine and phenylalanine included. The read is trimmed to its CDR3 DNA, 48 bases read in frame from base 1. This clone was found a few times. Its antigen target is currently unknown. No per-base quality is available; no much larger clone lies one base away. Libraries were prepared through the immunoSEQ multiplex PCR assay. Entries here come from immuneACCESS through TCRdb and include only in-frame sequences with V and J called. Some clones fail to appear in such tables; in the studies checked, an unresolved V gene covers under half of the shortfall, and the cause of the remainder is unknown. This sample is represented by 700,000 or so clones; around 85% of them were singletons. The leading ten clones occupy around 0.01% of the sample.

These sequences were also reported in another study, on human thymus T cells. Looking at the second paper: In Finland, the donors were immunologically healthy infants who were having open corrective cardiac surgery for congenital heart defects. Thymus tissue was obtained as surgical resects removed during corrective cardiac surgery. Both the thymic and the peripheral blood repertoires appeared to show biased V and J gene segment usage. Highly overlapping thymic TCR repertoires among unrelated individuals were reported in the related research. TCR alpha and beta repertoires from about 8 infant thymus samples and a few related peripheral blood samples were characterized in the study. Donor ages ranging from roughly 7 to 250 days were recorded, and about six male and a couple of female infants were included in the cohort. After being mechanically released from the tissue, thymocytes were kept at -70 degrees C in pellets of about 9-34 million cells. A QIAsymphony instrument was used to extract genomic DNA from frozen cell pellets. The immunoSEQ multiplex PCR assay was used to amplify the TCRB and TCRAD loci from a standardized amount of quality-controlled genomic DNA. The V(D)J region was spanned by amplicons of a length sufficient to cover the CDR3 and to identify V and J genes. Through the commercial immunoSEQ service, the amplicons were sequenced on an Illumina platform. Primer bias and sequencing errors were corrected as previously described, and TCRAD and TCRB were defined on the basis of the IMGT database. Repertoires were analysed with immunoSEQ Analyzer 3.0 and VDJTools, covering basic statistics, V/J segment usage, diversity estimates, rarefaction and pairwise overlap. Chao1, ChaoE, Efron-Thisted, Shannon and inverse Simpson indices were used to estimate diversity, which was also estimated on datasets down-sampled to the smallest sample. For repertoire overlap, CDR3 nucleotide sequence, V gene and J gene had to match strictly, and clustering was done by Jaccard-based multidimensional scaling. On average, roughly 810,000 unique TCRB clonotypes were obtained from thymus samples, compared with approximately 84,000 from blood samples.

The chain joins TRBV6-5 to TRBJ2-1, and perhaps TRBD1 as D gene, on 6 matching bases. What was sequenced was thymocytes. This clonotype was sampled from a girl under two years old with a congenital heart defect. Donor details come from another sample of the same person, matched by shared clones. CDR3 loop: CASSYGAGELDNEQFF. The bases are TGTGCCAGCAGTTACGGGGCAGGGGAGTTGGATAATGAGCAGTTCTTC.